This TCR beta chain was sequenced during a study of blood T cell repertoires in COVID-19. The germline V gene has CDR1 LGHDT and CDR2 YNNKEL (reference sequence). The CDR3 spans 14 residues. Trimming removed 4 bases from V and 2 bases from J, with 10 bases in between. Repertoires were generated with immunoSEQ multiplex PCR, while TCRdb's copy carries only in-frame clones and drops some. The data show about 55,000 clones, approximately 85% seen once. This clonotype originated in a human donor in a cohort sampled during active COVID-19. Sequencing used peripheral blood. The chain couples TRBV3-1 (or the pseudogene TRBV3-2) to TRBJ2-3; maybe TRBD1 (6 bases). CDR3: CASSRGLVTDTQYF. CDR3 nucleotides: TGTGCCAGCAGCCGGGGGCTTGTCACAGATACGCAGTATTTT.